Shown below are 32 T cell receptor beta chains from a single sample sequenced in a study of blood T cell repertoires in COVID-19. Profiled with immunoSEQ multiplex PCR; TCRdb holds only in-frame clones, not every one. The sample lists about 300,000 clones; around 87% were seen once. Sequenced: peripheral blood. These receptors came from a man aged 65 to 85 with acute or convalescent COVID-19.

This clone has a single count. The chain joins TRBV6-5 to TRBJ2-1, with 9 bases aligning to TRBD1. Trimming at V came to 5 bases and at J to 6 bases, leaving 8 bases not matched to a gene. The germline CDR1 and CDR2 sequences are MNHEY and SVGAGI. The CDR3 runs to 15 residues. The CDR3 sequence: CASSPTGGSTNEQFF. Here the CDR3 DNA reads TGTGCCAGCAGTCCAACAGGGGGCAGTACCAATGAGCAGTTCTTC.

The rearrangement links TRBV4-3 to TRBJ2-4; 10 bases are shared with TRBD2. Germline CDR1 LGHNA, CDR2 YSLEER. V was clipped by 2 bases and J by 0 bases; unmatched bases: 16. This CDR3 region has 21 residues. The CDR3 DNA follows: TGCGCCAGCAGCCAATCCCCCGCTAGCGGGGGTTACCTAGCAGCCAAAAACATTCAGTACTTC. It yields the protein CASSQSPASGGYLAAKNIQYF.

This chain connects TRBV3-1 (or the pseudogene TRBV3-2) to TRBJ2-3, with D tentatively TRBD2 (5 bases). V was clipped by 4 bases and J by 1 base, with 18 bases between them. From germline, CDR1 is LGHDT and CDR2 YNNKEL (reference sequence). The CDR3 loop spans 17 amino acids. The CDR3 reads CASSLRTMGSGTDTQYF. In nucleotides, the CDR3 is TGTGCCAGCAGCCTTCGGACGATGGGGAGCGGCACAGATACGCAGTATTTT.

The CDR3 bases are TGCGCCAGCAGCTTGGCCCTTGGGGGGGATGAGCAGTTCTTC. It is translated as CASSLALGGDEQFF. The chain is built from TRBV5-1 and TRBJ2-1, with 7 bases that match TRBD2. The CDR3 loop spans 14 amino acids. The V and J ends lost 0 bases and 8 bases, in that order; junction bases with no gene match: 5. The germline V gene has CDR1 SGHRS and CDR2 YFSETQ.

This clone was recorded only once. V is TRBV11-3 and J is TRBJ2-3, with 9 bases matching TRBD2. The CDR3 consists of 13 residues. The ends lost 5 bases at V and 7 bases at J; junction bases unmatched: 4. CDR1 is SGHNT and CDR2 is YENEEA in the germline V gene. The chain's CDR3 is CASSGGGGNTQYF. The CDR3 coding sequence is TGTGCCAGCAGCGGCGGGGGGGGGAATACGCAGTATTTT.

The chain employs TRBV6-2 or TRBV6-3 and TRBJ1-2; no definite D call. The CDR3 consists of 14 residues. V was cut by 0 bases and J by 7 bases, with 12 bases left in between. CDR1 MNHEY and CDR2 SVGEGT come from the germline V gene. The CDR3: CASSYSRRVTGYTF. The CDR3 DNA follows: TGTGCCAGCAGTTACTCACGGAGGGTGACTGGCTACACCTTC.

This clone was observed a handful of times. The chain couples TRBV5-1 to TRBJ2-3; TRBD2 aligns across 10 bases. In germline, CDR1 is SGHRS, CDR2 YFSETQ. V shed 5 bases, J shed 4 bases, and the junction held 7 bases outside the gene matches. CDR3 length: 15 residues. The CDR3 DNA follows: TGCGCCAGCAGTCCGGGACTAGCGACCGCAGATACGCAGTATTTT. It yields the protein CASSPGLATADTQYF.

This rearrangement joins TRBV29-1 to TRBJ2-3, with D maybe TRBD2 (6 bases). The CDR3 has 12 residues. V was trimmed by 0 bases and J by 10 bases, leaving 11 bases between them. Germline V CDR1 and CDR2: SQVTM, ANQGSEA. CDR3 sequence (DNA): TGCAGCGTTGAAGAAAGCGGGTATTCGCAGTATTTT. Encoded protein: CSVEESGYSQYF.

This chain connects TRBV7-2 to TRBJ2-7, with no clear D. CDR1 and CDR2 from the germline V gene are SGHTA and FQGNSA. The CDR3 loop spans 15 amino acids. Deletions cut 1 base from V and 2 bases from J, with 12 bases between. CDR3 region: CASSLGQFLPYEQYF. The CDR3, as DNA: TGTGCCAGCAGCTTAGGCCAGTTCCTTCCCTACGAGCAGTACTTC.

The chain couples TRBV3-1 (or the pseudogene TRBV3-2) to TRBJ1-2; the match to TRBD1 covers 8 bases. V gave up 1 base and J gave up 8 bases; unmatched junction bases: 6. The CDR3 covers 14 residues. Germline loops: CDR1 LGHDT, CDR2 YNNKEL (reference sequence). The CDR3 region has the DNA TGTGCCAGCAGCCAAGGGACAGGGCCGCACGGCTACACCTTC. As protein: CASSQGTGPHGYTF.

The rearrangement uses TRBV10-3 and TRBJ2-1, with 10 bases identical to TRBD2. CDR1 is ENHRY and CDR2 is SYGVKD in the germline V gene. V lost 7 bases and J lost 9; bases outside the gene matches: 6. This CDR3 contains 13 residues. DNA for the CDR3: TGTGCCATCACGGCTAGCGGGAGTCGTGAGCAGTTCTTC. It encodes CAITASGSREQFF.

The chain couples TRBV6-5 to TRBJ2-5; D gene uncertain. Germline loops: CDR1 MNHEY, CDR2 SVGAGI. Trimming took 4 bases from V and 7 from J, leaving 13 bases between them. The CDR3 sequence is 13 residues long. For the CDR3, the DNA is TGTGCCAGCAGTTCCCCCCCCGTCGGGACCCAGTACTTC. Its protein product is CASSSPPVGTQYF.

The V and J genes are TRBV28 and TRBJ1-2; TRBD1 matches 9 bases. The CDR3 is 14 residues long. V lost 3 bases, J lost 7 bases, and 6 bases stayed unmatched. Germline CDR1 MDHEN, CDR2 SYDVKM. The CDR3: CASSLGQGRVGYTF. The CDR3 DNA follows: TGTGCCAGCAGTTTGGGACAGGGTAGGGTTGGCTACACCTTC.

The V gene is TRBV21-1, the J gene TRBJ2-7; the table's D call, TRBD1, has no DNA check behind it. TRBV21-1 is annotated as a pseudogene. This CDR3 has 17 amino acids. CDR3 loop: CASSKTRGDRVPYEQYF. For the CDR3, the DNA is TGTGCCAGCAGCAAAACTCGGGGTGACAGGGTTCCCTACGAGCAGTACTTC.

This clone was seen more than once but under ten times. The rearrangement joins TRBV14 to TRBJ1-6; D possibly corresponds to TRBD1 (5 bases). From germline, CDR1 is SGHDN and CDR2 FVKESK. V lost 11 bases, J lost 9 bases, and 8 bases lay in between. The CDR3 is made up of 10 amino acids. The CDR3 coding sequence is TGTGCCGGGGGGGGTTCACCCCTCCACTTT. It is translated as CAGGGSPLHF. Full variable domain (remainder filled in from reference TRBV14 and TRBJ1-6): EAGVTQFPSHSVIEKGQTVTLRCDPISGHDNLYWYRRVMGKEIKFLLHFVKESKQDESGMPNNRFLAERTGGTYSTLKVQPAELEDSGVYFCAGGGSPLHFGNGTRLTVT.

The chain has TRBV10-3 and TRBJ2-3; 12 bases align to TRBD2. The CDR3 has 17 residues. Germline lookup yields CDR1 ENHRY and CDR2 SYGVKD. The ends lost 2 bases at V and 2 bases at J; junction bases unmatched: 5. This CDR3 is CAISERASGGATDTQYF. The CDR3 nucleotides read TGTGCCATCAGTGAGAGGGCTAGCGGGGGGGCCACAGATACGCAGTATTTT.

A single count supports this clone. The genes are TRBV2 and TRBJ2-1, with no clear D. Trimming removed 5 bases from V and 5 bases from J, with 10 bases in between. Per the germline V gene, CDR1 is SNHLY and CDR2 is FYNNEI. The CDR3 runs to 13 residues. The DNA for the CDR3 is TGTGCCAGCAGTCCGAACCGCGACAATGAGCAGTTCTTC. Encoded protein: CASSPNRDNEQFF.

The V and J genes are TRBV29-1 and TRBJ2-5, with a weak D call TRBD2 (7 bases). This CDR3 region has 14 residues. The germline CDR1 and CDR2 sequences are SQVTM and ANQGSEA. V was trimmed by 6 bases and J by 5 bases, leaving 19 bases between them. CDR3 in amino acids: CSVTGRGRGETQYF. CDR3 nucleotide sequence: TGCAGCGTGACGGGGCGGGGGCGCGGTGAGACCCAGTACTTC.

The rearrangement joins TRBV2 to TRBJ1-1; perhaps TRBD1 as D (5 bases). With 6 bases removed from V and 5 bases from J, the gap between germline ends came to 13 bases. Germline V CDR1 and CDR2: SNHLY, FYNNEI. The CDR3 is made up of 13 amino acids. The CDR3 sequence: CASRTASGTEAFF. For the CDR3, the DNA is TGTGCCAGCAGGACAGCCTCAGGAACTGAAGCTTTCTTT.

CDR3 sequence (DNA): TGTGCCAGCAGTGAAGGGGGACAGGGGAACTATGGCTACACCTTC. Translated, it gives CASSEGGQGNYGYTF. The chain carries TRBV6-1 and TRBJ1-2, with 10 bases identical to TRBD1. Germline V gene sequence: CDR1 MNHNS, CDR2 SASEGT. V lost 1 base and J lost 2; bases outside the gene matches: 1. This CDR3 is 15 amino acids long.

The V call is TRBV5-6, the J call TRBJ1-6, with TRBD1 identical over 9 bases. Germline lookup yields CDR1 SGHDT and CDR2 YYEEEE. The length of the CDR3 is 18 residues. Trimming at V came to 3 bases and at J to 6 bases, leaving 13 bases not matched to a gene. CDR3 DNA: TGTGCCAGCAGCTGGACTCTCCGGGACAGGGATCCTAATTCACCCCTCCACTTT. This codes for CASSWTLRDRDPNSPLHF.

The CDR3 coding sequence is TGTGCCAGCAGTTCGCACACCTCCGGGAGTGAAAAACTGTTTTTT. It is translated as CASSSHTSGSEKLFF. The chain is built from TRBV28 and TRBJ1-4; unclear D gene. CDR3 length: 15 residues. Germline V CDR1 and CDR2: MDHEN, SYDVKM. Trimming left V 4 bases short and J 7 bases short, with 16 bases between.

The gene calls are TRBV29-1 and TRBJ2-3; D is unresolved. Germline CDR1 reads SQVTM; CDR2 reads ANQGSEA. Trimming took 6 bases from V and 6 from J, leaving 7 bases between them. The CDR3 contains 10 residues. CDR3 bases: TGCAGCGTCCCCTCGGATACGCAGTATTTT. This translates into CSVPSDTQYF.

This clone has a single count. CDR3 loop: CSASWTVNEKLFF. The CDR3 coding sequence is TGCAGTGCTAGTTGGACAGTTAATGAAAAACTGTTTTTT. The V call is TRBV20-1, the J call TRBJ1-4; possibly TRBD1 for D (6 bases). The germline V gene has CDR1 DFQATT and CDR2 SNEGSKA (reference sequence). Trimming left V 3 bases short and J 4 bases short, with 9 bases between. The CDR3 runs 13 residues.

As DNA, the CDR3 is TGTGCCAGCAGCTTGTTCCCCCAGGGGAACAATCAGCCCCAGCATTTT. Translated, it gives CASSLFPQGNNQPQHF. This chain joins TRBV5-6 and TRBJ1-5; D possibly corresponds to TRBD1 (6 bases). The V gene lost 1 base and the J gene lost 3 bases, with 14 bases spanning the gap. CDR3 size: 16 residues. CDR1 is SGHDT, CDR2 YYEEEE, per germline.

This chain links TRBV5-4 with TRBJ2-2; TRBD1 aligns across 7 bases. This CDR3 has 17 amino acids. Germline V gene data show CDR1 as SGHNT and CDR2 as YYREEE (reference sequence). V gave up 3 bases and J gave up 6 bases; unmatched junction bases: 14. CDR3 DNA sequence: TGTGCCAGCAGCTCAAACTCGGCAGGGGGAGACGCCGGGGAGCTGTTTTTT. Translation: CASSSNSAGGDAGELFF.

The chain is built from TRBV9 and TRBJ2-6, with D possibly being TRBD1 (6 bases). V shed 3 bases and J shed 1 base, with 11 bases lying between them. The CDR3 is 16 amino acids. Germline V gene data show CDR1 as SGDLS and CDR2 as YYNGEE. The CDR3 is CASSEDSYSGANVLTF. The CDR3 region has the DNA TGTGCCAGCAGCGAGGACAGTTATTCTGGGGCCAACGTCCTGACTTTC.

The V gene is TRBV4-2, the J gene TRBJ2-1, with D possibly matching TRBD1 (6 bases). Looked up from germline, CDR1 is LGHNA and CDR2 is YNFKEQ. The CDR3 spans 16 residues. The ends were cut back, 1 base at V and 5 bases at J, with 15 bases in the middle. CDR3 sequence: CASSQAGVLEDNEQFF. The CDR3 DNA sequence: TGTGCCAGCAGCCAAGCAGGGGTTCTTGAGGACAATGAGCAGTTCTTC.

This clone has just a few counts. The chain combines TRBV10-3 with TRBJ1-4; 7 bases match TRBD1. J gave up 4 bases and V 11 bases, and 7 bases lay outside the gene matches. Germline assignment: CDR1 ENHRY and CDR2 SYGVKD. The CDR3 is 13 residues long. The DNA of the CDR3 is TGTGCCCACAGGGGCGCGGATAATGAAAAACTGTTTTTT. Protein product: CAHRGADNEKLFF.

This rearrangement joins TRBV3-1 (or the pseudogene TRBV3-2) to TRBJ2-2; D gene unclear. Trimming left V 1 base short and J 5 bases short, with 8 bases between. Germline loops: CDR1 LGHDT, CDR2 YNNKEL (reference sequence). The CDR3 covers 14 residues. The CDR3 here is CASSQGLVTGELFF. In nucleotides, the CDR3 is TGTGCCAGCAGCCAAGGCCTAGTTACCGGGGAGCTGTTTTTT.

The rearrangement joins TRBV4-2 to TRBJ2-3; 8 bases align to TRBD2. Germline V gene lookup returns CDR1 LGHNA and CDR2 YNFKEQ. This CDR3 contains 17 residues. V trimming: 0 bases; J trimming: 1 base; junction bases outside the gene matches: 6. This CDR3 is CASSQEVVSGGTDTQYF. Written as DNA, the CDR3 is TGTGCCAGCAGCCAAGAGGTAGTTAGCGGGGGCACAGATACGCAGTATTTT.

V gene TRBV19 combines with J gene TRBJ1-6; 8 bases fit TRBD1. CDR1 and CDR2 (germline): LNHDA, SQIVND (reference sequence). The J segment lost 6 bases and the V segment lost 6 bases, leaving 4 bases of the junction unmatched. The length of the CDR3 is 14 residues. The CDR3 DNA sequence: TGTGCCAGTAGCCGGGACAGGTTTAATTCACCCCTCCACTTT. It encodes CASSRDRFNSPLHF.